The source of this T cell receptor beta chain is a study of shared clonotypes between healthy human individuals. Study-level findings and limits: In contrast to clonotypes shared by all four donors, non-shared clonotypes had lower generation probabilities.

Details on this clone: No antigen is known for it.

The CD4+ fraction was divided into a CD45RA+ naive subset and a CD45RA-negative memory subset. The CDR3 contains 19 residues. The junction had 11 bases not matched to a gene; V was cut back by 1 base and J by 2 bases. Germline assignment: CDR1 LGHNA and CDR2 YSLEER. Clones were read by immunoSEQ multiplex PCR, and TCRdb kept only the in-frame ones, dropping some. The profile shows over a million clones, approximately 96% of them singletons. The specimen sequenced was naive CD4+ T cells sorted from blood. Subset: CD45RA+ positively selected. This TCR came from a man aged 25-45 years in good health. This chain uses TRBV4-3 with TRBJ2-6; 7 bases line up with TRBD1. This CDR3 is CASSQGPTGKVTGANVLTF. The CDR3 DNA reads TGCGCCAGCAGCCAAGGGCCGACAGGGAAGGTTACTGGGGCCAACGTCCTGACTTTC.